One T cell receptor (beta chain) is described in this entry. What it binds is unknown. The sample comes from a study of shared clonotypes between healthy human individuals. The study's findings and limits: How much donors shared clonotypes was expected to be affected by sequencing depth.

Unsorted PBMC DNA was sequenced on ten immunoSEQ deep assay plates. Some clones are missing from TCRdb's copy, which holds only in-frame ones; the method was immunoSEQ multiplex PCR. In the table there are hundreds of thousands of clones, roughly four fifths of which are singletons. V was clipped by 0 bases and J by 0 bases; unmatched bases: 11. This CDR3 is 19 amino acids long. Looked up from germline, CDR1 is LGHNA and CDR2 is YSLEER. The genes are TRBV4-3 and TRBJ2-7, with 10 bases that match TRBD2. The sample comprised PBMCs. The sequence was obtained from a woman aged 40 to 50 in good health. Some clones in this sample may be carry-over from other donors' samples. The CDR3, as DNA: TGCGCCAGCAGCCAAGACTGGTGGAGCGGGAGGGCACTCTCCTACGAGCAGTACTTC. Encoded protein: CASSQDWWSGRALSYEQYF.